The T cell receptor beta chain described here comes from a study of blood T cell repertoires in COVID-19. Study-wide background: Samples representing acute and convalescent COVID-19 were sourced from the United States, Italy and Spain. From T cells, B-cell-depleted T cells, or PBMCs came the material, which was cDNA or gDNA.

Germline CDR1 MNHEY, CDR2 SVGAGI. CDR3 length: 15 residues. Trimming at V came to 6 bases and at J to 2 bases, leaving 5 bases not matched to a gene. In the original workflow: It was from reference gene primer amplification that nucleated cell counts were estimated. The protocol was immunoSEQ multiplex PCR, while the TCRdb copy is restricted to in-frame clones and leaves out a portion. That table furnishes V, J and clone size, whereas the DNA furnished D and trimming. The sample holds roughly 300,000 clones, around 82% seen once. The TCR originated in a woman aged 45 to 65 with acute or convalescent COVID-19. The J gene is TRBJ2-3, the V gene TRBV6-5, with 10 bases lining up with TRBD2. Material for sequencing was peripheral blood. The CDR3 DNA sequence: TGTGCCAGCAGGAGCGGGGGGGCTCTCACAGATACGCAGTATTTT. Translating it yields CASRSGGALTDTQYF.